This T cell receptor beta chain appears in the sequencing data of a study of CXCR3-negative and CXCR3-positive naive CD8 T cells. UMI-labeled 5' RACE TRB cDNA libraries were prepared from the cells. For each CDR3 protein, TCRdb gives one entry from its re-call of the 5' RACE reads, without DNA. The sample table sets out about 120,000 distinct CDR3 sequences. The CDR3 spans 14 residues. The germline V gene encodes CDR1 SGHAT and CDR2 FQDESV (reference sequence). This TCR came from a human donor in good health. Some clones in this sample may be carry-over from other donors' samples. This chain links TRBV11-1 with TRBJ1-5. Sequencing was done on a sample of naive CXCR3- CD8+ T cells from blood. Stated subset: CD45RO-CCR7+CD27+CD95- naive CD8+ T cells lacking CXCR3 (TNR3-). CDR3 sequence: CASSLGPRDQPQHF.